The rows below give T cell receptor beta chains drawn from one sample of a study of control samples from healthy donors and cancer patients. The table came from immunoSEQ multiplex PCR; TCRdb's copy has only in-frame clones and leaves some out. The sample consists of about 160,000 clones, roughly 95% of them appearing once. The sample consisted of blood. Receptors originate from a woman aged 25-40 years in good health. Both conserved end residues are part of each CDR3. Each record gives: J gene, V gene, CDR3 protein.

j_call: TRBJ1-2; v_call: TRBV20-1; cdr3_aa: CSASAGSLREGYTF
j_call: TRBJ1-1; v_call: TRBV28; cdr3_aa: CASTSPRSLNTEAFF
j_call: TRBJ2-5; v_call: TRBV27; cdr3_aa: CASSPQGGPRQETQYF
j_call: TRBJ1-4; v_call: TRBV5-1; cdr3_aa: CASSLARDTNEKLFF
j_call: TRBJ2-7; v_call: TRBV29-1; cdr3_aa: CSVWGTGRAQTDEQYF
j_call: TRBJ2-1; v_call: TRBV29-1; cdr3_aa: CSILRDRGNNEQFF
j_call: TRBJ1-3; v_call: TRBV28; cdr3_aa: CASSSGGNSGNTIYF
j_call: TRBJ1-2; v_call: TRBV28; cdr3_aa: CASRLGQGGNYGYTF
j_call: TRBJ1-4; v_call: TRBV5-1; cdr3_aa: CASSLGGIHSYFPNEKLFF
j_call: TRBJ1-3; v_call: TRBV2; cdr3_aa: CASSRRAAGGNTIYF
j_call: TRBJ2-5; v_call: TRBV19; cdr3_aa: CASSEGSQETQYF
j_call: TRBJ1-5; v_call: TRBV7-2; cdr3_aa: CASSGDPNQPQHF
j_call: TRBJ2-1; v_call: TRBV30; cdr3_aa: CAWRVRGAVDEQFF
j_call: TRBJ2-2; v_call: TRBV4-1; cdr3_aa: CASSQDLVAGELFF
j_call: TRBJ2-7; v_call: TRBV6-5; cdr3_aa: CASTRGTGDYEQYF
j_call: TRBJ2-6; v_call: TRBV28; cdr3_aa: CASSQGQGARSGANVLTF
j_call: TRBJ2-7; v_call: TRBV5-1; cdr3_aa: CASSWIGGHEQYF
j_call: TRBJ2-2; v_call: TRBV4-2; cdr3_aa: CASSQTAGENTGELFF
j_call: TRBJ1-4; v_call: TRBV14; cdr3_aa: CASSFTGGGKLFF
j_call: TRBJ2-3; v_call: TRBV4-1; cdr3_aa: CASSQEPAVPDTQYF
j_call: TRBJ2-2; v_call: TRBV5-1; cdr3_aa: CASSGTSGNTGELFF
j_call: TRBJ1-1; v_call: TRBV3-1/TRBV3-2; cdr3_aa: CASSQTGGNTEAFF
j_call: TRBJ1-4; v_call: TRBV10-3; cdr3_aa: CAISEWGTEKLFF
j_call: TRBJ2-1; v_call: TRBV11-2; cdr3_aa: CASSARLAFEQFF
j_call: TRBJ1-2; v_call: TRBV24-1; cdr3_aa: CATSDRFGYTF
j_call: TRBJ1-6; v_call: TRBV30; cdr3_aa: CAWRLKRQGNSPLHF
j_call: TRBJ1-1; v_call: TRBV9; cdr3_aa: CASSVRGEDTEAFF
j_call: TRBJ2-2; v_call: TRBV5-1; cdr3_aa: CASSLRQGGNTGELFF
j_call: TRBJ2-4; v_call: TRBV5-1; cdr3_aa: CASSDLRSAKNIQYF
j_call: TRBJ1-1; v_call: TRBV15; cdr3_aa: CATSLGLNTEAFF
j_call: TRBJ2-5; v_call: TRBV4-1; cdr3_aa: CASSHHPGQRQETQYF
j_call: TRBJ2-2; v_call: TRBV5-1; cdr3_aa: CASKVTGELFF
j_call: TRBJ2-3; v_call: TRBV3-1/TRBV3-2; cdr3_aa: CASSPWNSGDTQYF
j_call: TRBJ2-5; v_call: TRBV4-2; cdr3_aa: CASSPGLAGGWVETQYF
j_call: TRBJ1-2; v_call: TRBV2; cdr3_aa: CASSELNYGYTF
j_call: TRBJ2-2; v_call: TRBV19; cdr3_aa: CASSAAGGIHGELFF
j_call: TRBJ1-1; v_call: TRBV12-5; cdr3_aa: CASGLVRGMGRDTEAFF
j_call: TRBJ2-7; v_call: TRBV28; cdr3_aa: CASRLRGSAYEQYF
j_call: TRBJ2-3; v_call: TRBV5-1; cdr3_aa: CASSLEAGGSTDTQYF
j_call: TRBJ1-3; v_call: TRBV5-5; cdr3_aa: CASSPQGALSGNTIYF
j_call: TRBJ2-1; v_call: TRBV7-9; cdr3_aa: CASSLNGADSYNEQFF
j_call: TRBJ2-5; v_call: TRBV6-5; cdr3_aa: CASSYRQGGETQYF
j_call: TRBJ2-1; v_call: TRBV5-1; cdr3_aa: CASSFSGTSYNEQFF
j_call: TRBJ2-5; v_call: TRBV18; cdr3_aa: CASSHRGQETQYF
j_call: TRBJ1-6; v_call: TRBV6-5; cdr3_aa: CASSYEGQRNSPLHF
j_call: TRBJ1-5; v_call: TRBV24-1; cdr3_aa: CATSDWGWGQPQHF